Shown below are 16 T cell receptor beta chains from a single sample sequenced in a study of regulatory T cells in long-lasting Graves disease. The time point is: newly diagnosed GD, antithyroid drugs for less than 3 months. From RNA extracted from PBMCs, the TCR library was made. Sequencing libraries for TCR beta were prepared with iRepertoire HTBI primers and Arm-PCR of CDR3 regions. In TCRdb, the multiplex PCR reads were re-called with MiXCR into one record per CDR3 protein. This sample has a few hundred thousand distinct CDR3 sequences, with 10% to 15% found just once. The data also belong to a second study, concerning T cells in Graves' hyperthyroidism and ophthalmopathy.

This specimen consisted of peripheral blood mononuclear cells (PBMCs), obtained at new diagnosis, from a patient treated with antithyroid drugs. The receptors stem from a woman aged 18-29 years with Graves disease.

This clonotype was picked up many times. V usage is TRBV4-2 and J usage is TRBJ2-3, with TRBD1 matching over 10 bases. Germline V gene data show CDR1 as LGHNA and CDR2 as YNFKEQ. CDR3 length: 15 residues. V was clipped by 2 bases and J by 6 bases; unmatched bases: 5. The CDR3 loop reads CASSQRQGARDTQYF. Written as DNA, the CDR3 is TGTGCCAGCAGCCAAAGACAGGGGGCGCGGGATACGCAGTATTTT.

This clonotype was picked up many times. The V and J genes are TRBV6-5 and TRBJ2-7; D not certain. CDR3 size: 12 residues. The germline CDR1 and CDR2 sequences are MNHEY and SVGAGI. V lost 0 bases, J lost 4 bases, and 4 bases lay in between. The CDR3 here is CASSYSIYEQYV. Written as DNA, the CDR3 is TGTGCCAGCAGTTACTCGATTTACGAGCAGTACGTC.

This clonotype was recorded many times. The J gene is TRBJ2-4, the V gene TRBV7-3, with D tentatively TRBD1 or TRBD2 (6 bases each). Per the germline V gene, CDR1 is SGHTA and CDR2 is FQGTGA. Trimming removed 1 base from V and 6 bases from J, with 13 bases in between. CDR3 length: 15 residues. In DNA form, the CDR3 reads TGTGCCAGCAGCTTAATCGGGGGCCCCTTAAACATTCAGTACTTC. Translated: CASSLIGGPLNIQYF.

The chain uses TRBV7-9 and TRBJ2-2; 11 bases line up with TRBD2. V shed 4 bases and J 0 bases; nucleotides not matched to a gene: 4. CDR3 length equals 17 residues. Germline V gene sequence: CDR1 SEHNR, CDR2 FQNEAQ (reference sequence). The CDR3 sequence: CASSSRGLAANTGELFF. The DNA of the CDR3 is TGTGCCAGCAGCTCCAGGGGACTAGCGGCGAACACCGGGGAGCTGTTTTTT.

The CDR3 region has the DNA TGTGCCAGCAGCTCGCTGGGACAGGATACCTCCTACGAGCAGTACTTC. This gives the protein CASSSLGQDTSYEQYF. The chain combines TRBV7-9 with TRBJ2-7, with 8 bases lining up with TRBD1. CDR1 SEHNR and CDR2 FQNEAQ come from the germline V gene (reference sequence). Trimming took 4 bases from V and 0 from J; bases not matched to a gene: 8. The CDR3 contains 16 residues. Full variable domain (outside the CDR3, taken from reference TRBV7-9 and TRBJ2-7): DTGVSQNPRHKITKRGQNVTFRCDPISEHNRLYWYRQTLGQGPEFLTYFQNEAQLEKSRLLSDRFSAERPKGSFSTLEIQRTEQGDSAMYLCASSSLGQDTSYEQYFGPGTRLTVT.

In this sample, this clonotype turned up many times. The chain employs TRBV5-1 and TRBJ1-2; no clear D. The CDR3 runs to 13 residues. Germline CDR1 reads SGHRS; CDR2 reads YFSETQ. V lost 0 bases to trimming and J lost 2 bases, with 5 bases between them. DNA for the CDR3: TGCGCCAGCAGCTTGGAAGGGAACTATGGCTACACCTTC. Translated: CASSLEGNYGYTF.

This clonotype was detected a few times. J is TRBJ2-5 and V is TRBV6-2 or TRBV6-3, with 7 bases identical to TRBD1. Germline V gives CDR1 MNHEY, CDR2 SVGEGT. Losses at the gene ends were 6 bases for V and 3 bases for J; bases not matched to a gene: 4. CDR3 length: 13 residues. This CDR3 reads CASSLTGKETQYF. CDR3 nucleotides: TGTGCCAGCAGCCTGACAGGGAAAGAGACCCAGTACTTC.

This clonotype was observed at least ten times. The CDR3 is CASSLNLDTEAFF. CDR3 sequence (DNA): TGCGCCAGCAGCTTGAACCTTGACACTGAAGCTTTCTTT. The chain joins TRBV5-1 to TRBJ1-1; D not resolved. Trimming took off 1 base at V and 3 bases at J, with 7 bases between the two ends. Germline CDR1 is SGHRS and CDR2 is YFSETQ. The CDR3 has 13 residues. The full variable domain, with the rest looked up from reference TRBV5-1 and TRBJ1-1, is KAGVTQTPRYLIKTRGQQVTLSCSPISGHRSVSWYQQTPGQGLQFLFEYFSETQRNKGNFPGRFSGRQFSNSRSEMNVSTLELGDSALYLCASSLNLDTEAFFGQGTRLTVV.

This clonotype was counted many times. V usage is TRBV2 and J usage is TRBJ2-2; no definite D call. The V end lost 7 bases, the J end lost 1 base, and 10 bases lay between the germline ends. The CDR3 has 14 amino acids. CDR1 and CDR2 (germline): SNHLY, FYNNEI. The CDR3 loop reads CASKAMKNTGELFF. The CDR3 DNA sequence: TGTGCCAGCAAGGCGATGAAGAACACCGGGGAGCTGTTTTTT.

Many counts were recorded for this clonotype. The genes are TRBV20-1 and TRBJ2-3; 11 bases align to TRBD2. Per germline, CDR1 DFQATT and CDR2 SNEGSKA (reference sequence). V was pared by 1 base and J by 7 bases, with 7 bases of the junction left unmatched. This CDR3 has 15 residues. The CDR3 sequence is CSARARLAGSNTQYF. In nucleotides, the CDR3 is TGCAGTGCTAGAGCTAGACTAGCGGGGTCAAATACGCAGTATTTT.

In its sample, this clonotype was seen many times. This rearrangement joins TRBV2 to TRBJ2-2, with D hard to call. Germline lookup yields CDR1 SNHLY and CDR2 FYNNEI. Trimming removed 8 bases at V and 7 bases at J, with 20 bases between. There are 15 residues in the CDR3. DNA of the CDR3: TGTGCCAGCGGCCTTGGGCGAGAATTAGTCGGGGAGCTGTTTTTT. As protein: CASGLGRELVGELFF. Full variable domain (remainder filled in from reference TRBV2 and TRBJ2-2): EPEVTQTPSHQVTQMGQEVILRCVPISNHLYFYWYRQILGQKVEFLVSFYNNEISEKSEIFDDQFSVERPDGSNFTLKIRSTKLEDSAMYFCASGLGRELVGELFFGEGSRLTVL.

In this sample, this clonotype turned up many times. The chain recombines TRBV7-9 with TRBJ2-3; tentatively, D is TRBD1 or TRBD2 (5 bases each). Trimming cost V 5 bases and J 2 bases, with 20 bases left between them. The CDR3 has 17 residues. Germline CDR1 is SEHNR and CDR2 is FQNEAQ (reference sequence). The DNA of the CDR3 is TGTGCCAGCAGCCTTCCCCCCGCAGGGAGCATCACAGATACGCAGTATTTT. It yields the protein CASSLPPAGSITDTQYF.

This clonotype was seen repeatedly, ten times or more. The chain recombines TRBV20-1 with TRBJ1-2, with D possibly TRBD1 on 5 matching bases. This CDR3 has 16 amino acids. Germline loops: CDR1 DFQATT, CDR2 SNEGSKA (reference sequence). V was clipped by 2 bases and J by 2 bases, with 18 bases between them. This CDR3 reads CSARIPTWGRNYGYTF. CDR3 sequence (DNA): TGCAGTGCTAGAATTCCGACTTGGGGACGGAACTATGGCTACACCTTC.

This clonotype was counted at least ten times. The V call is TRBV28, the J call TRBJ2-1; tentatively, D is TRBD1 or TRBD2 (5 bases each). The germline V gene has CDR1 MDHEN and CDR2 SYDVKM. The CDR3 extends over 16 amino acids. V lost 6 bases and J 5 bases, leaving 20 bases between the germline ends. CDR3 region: CASSPNVGTRNNEQFF. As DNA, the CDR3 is TGTGCCAGCAGCCCTAACGTCGGGACCAGAAACAATGAGCAGTTCTTC.

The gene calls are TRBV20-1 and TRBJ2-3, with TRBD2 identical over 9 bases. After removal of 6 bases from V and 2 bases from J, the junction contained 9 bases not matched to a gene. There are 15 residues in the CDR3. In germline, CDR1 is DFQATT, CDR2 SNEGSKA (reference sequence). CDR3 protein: CSAPSGGCDTDTQYF. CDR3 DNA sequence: TGCAGTGCACCCAGCGGGGGGTGCGACACAGATACGCAGTATTTT.

CDR3 in amino acids: CASSFKSMSGQVPDTQYF. Here the CDR3 DNA reads TGTGCCAGCAGCTTTAAGAGTATGTCGGGACAGGTGCCAGATACGCAGTATTTT. This chain uses TRBV5-4 with TRBJ2-3, with 8 positions matching TRBD1. The germline gives CDR1 SGHNT, CDR2 YYREEE (reference sequence). V was clipped by 2 bases and J by 4 bases; unmatched bases: 15. CDR3 length equals 18 residues.